A selection of T cell receptor beta chains follows, all from one sample in a study of blood T cells in healthy people across ages. One entry per CDR3 protein results from TCRdb running MiXCR on the 5' RACE reads. Of around 870,000 distinct CDR3 sequences listed, around 30% are singletons. Sequencing was performed on blood. These receptors came from an elderly woman in good health. Both conserved end residues are part of each CDR3. D genes are given only for firm matches. Clone size is given for some rows only: seen once, a few or many times, or a class if the clone is expanded.

d_gene,v_gene,j_gene,abundance,CDR3nt,CDR3aa
-,TRBV29-1,TRBJ2-3,many,TGCAGCGTTGGTGAGGGGGCAGATACGCAGTATTTT,CSVGEGADTQYF
-,TRBV10-3,TRBJ1-4,-,TGTGCCATCAGTGAGTCACGTGAAAAACTGTTTTTT,CAISESREKLFF
-,TRBV20-1,TRBJ1-5,few,TGCAGTGCTAGACTCCCGGGACTGAGGGGGAATCAGCCCCAGCATTTT,CSARLPGLRGNQPQHF
-,TRBV5-1,TRBJ1-2,few,TGCGCCAGCAGCTCGACGACAATCTTGGGTGGCTACACCTTC,CASSSTTILGGYTF
-,TRBV6-6,TRBJ1-2,many,TGTGCCAGCAGTGACAAGGCGCAGGGCTACACCTTC,CASSDKAQGYTF
-,TRBV12-3/TRBV12-4,TRBJ1-2,many,TGTGCCAGCAGTTTAGAGGAAACCTACTATGGCTACACCTTC,CASSLEETYYGYTF
TRBD1,TRBV6-1,TRBJ2-7,many,TGTGCCAGCAGAGCCGGGACAGGGGGATTATACGAGCAGTACTTC,CASRAGTGGLYEQYF
-,TRBV7-6,TRBJ2-1,-,TGTGCCAGCAGCTCGAGAGGACGAGGGGGGTGCAATGAGCAGTTCTTC,CASSSRGRGGCNEQFF
-,TRBV6-2/TRBV6-3,TRBJ2-7,many,TGTGCCAGCAGCCCGCCGACAGCGGGTTACGAGCAGTACTTC,CASSPPTAGYEQYF
TRBD1,TRBV6-6,TRBJ1-3,-,TGTGCCAGCAGTAAACAGGGGGCCACTGGAAACACCATATATTTT,CASSKQGATGNTIYF
-,TRBV18,TRBJ2-6,-,TGTGCCAGCTCACCGCCCGGAGCGCTCTCTGGGGCCAACGTCCTGACTTTC,CASSPPGALSGANVLTF
TRBD1,TRBV2,TRBJ1-5,-,TGTGCCAGCAGGTCCGGGACAGGAGCTCATCAGCCCCAGCATTTT,CASRSGTGAHQPQHF
-,TRBV7-2,TRBJ2-2,few,TGTGCCAGCAGCTTACGCCAGTCGGCCGGGGAGCTGTTTTTT,CASSLRQSAGELFF
-,TRBV7-9,TRBJ1-2,many,TGTGCCAGCAGCTTACGGAATGGCTACACCTTC,CASSLRNGYTF
-,TRBV29-1,TRBJ2-5,-,TGCAGCGTTGCGGACAATGTGCAGTACTTC,CSVADNVQYF
-,TRBV9,TRBJ2-2,-,TGTGCCAGCAGCCGCAGGGTTACGAACACCGGGGAGCTGTTTTTT,CASSRRVTNTGELFF
-,TRBV11-2,TRBJ2-4,few,TGTGCCAGCAGCTTAGAGCTCCCTCCGAGCATTCGGTACTTC,CASSLELPPSIRYF
-,TRBV29-1,TRBJ1-5,few,TGCAGCGTTGGGGCTAGCAATCAGCCCCAGCATTTT,CSVGASNQPQHF
-,TRBV2,TRBJ2-4,-,TGTGCCAGCAAGTTTGGCCCCTCAAACATTCAGTACTTC,CASKFGPSNIQYF
-,TRBV4-1,TRBJ2-4,-,TGCGCCAGCAGCCAAGAACGGGTTAGGAACATTCAGTACTTC,CASSQERVRNIQYF
-,TRBV2,TRBJ1-2,-,TGTGCCAGCAGTGAAGAGGGAAACTATGGCTACACCTTC,CASSEEGNYGYTF
-,TRBV5-5,TRBJ2-1,many,TGTGCCAGCAGCTTGTTGGGCCCCGATGAGCAGTTCTTC,CASSLLGPDEQFF
-,TRBV10-3,TRBJ2-7,many,TGTGCCATCAGCCAGGGACAACAGAGCTCCTACGAGCAGTACTTC,CAISQGQQSSYEQYF
TRBD2,TRBV11-2,TRBJ2-7,-,TGTGCCAGCAGCTTAGTGGCGGGAGGAGTATACGAGCAGTACTTC,CASSLVAGGVYEQYF
-,TRBV9,TRBJ1-4,few,TGTGCCAGCCGCCGAGAAAAACTGTTTTTT,CASRREKLFF
TRBD2,TRBV29-1,TRBJ2-1,-,TGCAGCGTTGAATTCGGGTCTACTAGCGCGTACAATGAGCAGTTCTTC,CSVEFGSTSAYNEQFF
TRBD1,TRBV6-6,TRBJ1-1,few,TGTGCCAGCACCCTAGTCCCGGGACAGGGATTGAACACTGAAGCTTTCTTT,CASTLVPGQGLNTEAFF
TRBD1,TRBV20-1,TRBJ2-1,many,TGCAGTGCTTCCCGACAGGGGGCAACCTACAATGAGCAGTTCTTC,CSASRQGATYNEQFF
-,TRBV18,TRBJ1-4,few,TGTGCCAGCTCACCGAAGAGGACAGAGAATAATGAAAAACTGTTTTTT,CASSPKRTENNEKLFF
TRBD1,TRBV19,TRBJ1-4,-,TGTGCCAGTAGTATGGCGGGGACAGCAACTAATGAAAAACTGTTTTTT,CASSMAGTATNEKLFF
-,TRBV5-1,TRBJ2-4,-,TGCGCCAGCGGAGAGGGAAACATTCGGTACTTC,CASGEGNIRYF
TRBD2,TRBV9,TRBJ2-3,-,TGTGCCAGCAGCGTAGTGGGGGGGACCACAGATACGCAGTATTTT,CASSVVGGTTDTQYF
TRBD2,TRBV6-5,TRBJ2-2,-,TGTGCCAGCAGTTTAGCTAGCGGGGGGAACACCGGGGAGCTGTTTTTT,CASSLASGGNTGELFF
TRBD2,TRBV5-1,TRBJ2-2,few,TGCGCCAGCAGGACAGTAGCGGGGTTTAGCACCGGGGAGCTGTTTTTT,CASRTVAGFSTGELFF
TRBD1,TRBV11-2,TRBJ1-6,-,TGTGCCAGCAGCCCCGGGGCAGGGGGCGGTTCACCCCTCCACTTT,CASSPGAGGGSPLHF
-,TRBV5-1,TRBJ2-7,many,TGCGCCAGCAGCCCTCGGGCCATCTCCTACGAGCAGTACTTC,CASSPRAISYEQYF
TRBD2,TRBV10-3,TRBJ2-7,many,TGTGCCATCAGTGACGGCGGGGGGACCCCCCGCGAGCAGTACTTC,CAISDGGGTPREQYF
TRBD1,TRBV7-9,TRBJ1-2,many,TGTGCCAGCAGCTCTATAGAGGGACAGGGCTACACCTTC,CASSSIEGQGYTF
TRBD2,TRBV20-1,TRBJ2-3,many,TGCAGTGCTAGGAAGACTAGCGGCTTGACAGATACGCAGTATTTT,CSARKTSGLTDTQYF
TRBD2,TRBV20-1,TRBJ2-5,-,TGCAGTGCTAGAGACCGACTAGCGCCCCCCCATGAGACCCAGTACTTC,CSARDRLAPPHETQYF
-,TRBV20-1,TRBJ1-5,-,TGCAGTGCAAAAGAACAGGGAGGAAGCCAGCCCCAGCATTTT,CSAKEQGGSQPQHF
-,TRBV30,TRBJ1-5,once,TGTGCCTGGAAGGCAGGGAGTTGGGATCAGCCCCAGCATTTT,CAWKAGSWDQPQHF
-,TRBV7-8,TRBJ2-7,few,TGTGCCAGCAGCTTAGCGCCGGGAGCGACCTACGAGCAGTACTTC,CASSLAPGATYEQYF
TRBD2,TRBV7-2,TRBJ2-1,many,TGTGCCAGCAGCTTAAAGTCAGGAGCGGGGGGGCCGTACAATGAGCAGTTCTTC,CASSLKSGAGGPYNEQFF
-,TRBV29-1,TRBJ2-3,many,TGCAGCGTCGATGGCCCAGATAGCACAGATACGCAGTATTTT,CSVDGPDSTDTQYF
-,TRBV7-9,TRBJ2-2,few,TGTGCCAGCAGCGACCCGGCTCGGGCGTGGCCAAAAGACGGGGAGCTGTTTTTT,CASSDPARAWPKDGELFF
-,TRBV18,TRBJ2-1,many,TGTGCCAGCTCACCCCTGGCAGCAGGGAATGAGCAGTTCTTC,CASSPLAAGNEQFF
TRBD1,TRBV5-1,TRBJ1-1,-,TGCGCCAGCAGGGCCGGGACAGGGCAAGAAGCTTTCTTT,CASRAGTGQEAFF